Listed below are T cell receptor beta chains from one sample, sequenced in a study of Tregs in tolerant kidney transplant recipients. Here immunoSEQ multiplex PCR was the method, and the copy in TCRdb shows in-frame clones only, minus some. The sample contains about 15,000 clones, roughly 92% of which appear only once. The sequencing sample was made of CD8+ T cells from blood. The receptor source for this set is a human donor in good health. CDR3s include the opening cysteine and the closing phenylalanine or tryptophan. A D gene is named only where the DNA matches it firmly. Size is stated for part of the rows, as once, few or many counts, or as a class when the clone is expanded.

.	TRBV9	.	TRBJ2-7	CASSVKDGYYEQYF	TGTGCCAGCAGCGTTAAGGACGGTTACTACGAGCAGTACTTC
once	TRBV5-6	TRBD1	TRBJ1-4	CASSGDRGFTTNEKLFF	TGTGCCAGCAGCGGGGACAGGGGGTTTACTACTAATGAAAAACTGTTTTTT
.	TRBV5-1	.	TRBJ2-7	CASRLGGTPLYEQYF	TGCGCCAGCAGGCTGGGGGGCACACCCCTGTACGAGCAGTACTTC
once	TRBV29-1	TRBD1	TRBJ2-3	CSDRQGGTDTQYF	TGCAGCGACCGACAGGGGGGCACAGATACGCAGTATTTT
.	TRBV27	.	TRBJ2-7	CASSSHPYEQYF	TGTGCCAGCAGTTCCCACCCTTACGAGCAGTACTTC
.	TRBV6-4	.	TRBJ2-2	CASSDLADNTGELFF	TGTGCCAGCAGTGACCTGGCGGATAACACCGGGGAGCTGTTTTTT
.	TRBV7-3	.	TRBJ1-6	CASSLTGTSGSPLHF	TGTGCCAGCAGCTTAACCGGGACGAGTGGGTCACCCCTCCACTTT
.	TRBV7-2	.	TRBJ2-5	CASSSSGVWQETQYF	TGTGCCAGCAGCTCGAGTGGAGTTTGGCAAGAGACCCAGTACTTC
.	TRBV25-1	TRBD1	TRBJ1-1	CASSISGQGNTEAFF	TGTGCCAGCAGCATATCGGGACAGGGGAACACTGAAGCTTTCTTT
.	TRBV27	TRBD2	TRBJ2-3	CASSLLMGSGGDTQYF	TGTGCCAGCAGTCTTCTCATGGGAAGCGGGGGGGATACGCAGTATTTT
.	TRBV4-3	.	TRBJ2-7	CASSLRPGPSSYEQYF	TGCGCCAGCAGCTTAAGGCCTGGGCCAAGCTCCTACGAGCAGTACTTC
.	TRBV6-6	TRBD2	TRBJ2-7	CASSYASGAYEQYF	TGTGCCAGCAGTTACGCGAGCGGGGCCTACGAGCAGTACTTC
.	TRBV20-1	.	TRBJ1-1	CSAPRVAEAFF	TGCAGTGCTCCCAGGGTTGCTGAAGCTTTCTTT
.	TRBV11-2	.	TRBJ2-2	CASSLTTGELFF	TGTGCCAGCAGCTTAACCACCGGGGAGCTGTTTTTT
.	TRBV4-3	.	TRBJ2-7	CASSQGMTASYEQYF	TGCGCCAGCAGCCAAGGGATGACAGCATCCTACGAGCAGTACTTC
.	TRBV9	TRBD1	TRBJ2-2	CASSFGQGSHTGELFF	TGTGCCAGCAGCTTTGGACAGGGGAGCCACACCGGGGAGCTGTTTTTT
.	TRBV7-9	TRBD1	TRBJ2-7	CASRQGPHEQYF	TGTGCCAGCAGACAGGGGCCTCACGAGCAGTACTTC
.	TRBV27	TRBD2	TRBJ2-1	CASSYLGLAGINEQFF	TGTGCCAGCAGTTACCTGGGACTAGCGGGTATCAATGAGCAGTTCTTC
.	TRBV11-3	TRBD2	TRBJ2-7	CASSLLGSGRTYEQYF	TGTGCCAGCAGCCTGCTGGGTAGCGGGAGGACCTACGAGCAGTACTTC
.	TRBV4-3	TRBD1	TRBJ2-7	CASSQGQGSDEQYF	TGCGCCAGCAGCCAAGGACAGGGTTCCGACGAGCAGTACTTC
.	TRBV30	.	TRBJ1-1	CAWRSTVEAFF	TGTGCCTGGAGGAGTACTGTGGAAGCTTTCTTT
.	TRBV6-5	.	TRBJ2-7	CASGSRGAYEQYF	TGTGCCAGCGGGAGCAGGGGGGCCTACGAGCAGTACTTC
.	TRBV14	.	TRBJ2-5	CASSQVNGFETQYF	TGTGCCAGCAGCCAAGTTAATGGGTTCGAGACCCAGTACTTC
.	TRBV28	.	TRBJ2-2	CASSSNHRGGQNTGELFF	TGTGCCAGCAGTTCCAACCACCGCGGGGGCCAGAACACCGGGGAGCTGTTTTTT
.	TRBV29-1	.	TRBJ2-2	CSVESGRIGELFF	TGCAGCGTTGAATCGGGGCGGATCGGGGAGCTGTTTTTT
.	TRBV29-1	TRBD2	TRBJ2-1	CSVVGTSGGSSYNEQFF	TGCAGCGTTGTAGGGACTAGCGGAGGAAGCTCCTACAATGAGCAGTTCTTC
.	TRBV6-6	.	TRBJ1-1	CASSYYGNEAFF	TGTGCCAGCAGTTACTATGGGAATGAAGCTTTCTTT
.	TRBV29-1	.	TRBJ2-7	CSVVGGGRGAYEQYF	TGCAGCGTTGTAGGTGGGGGAAGGGGCGCCTACGAGCAGTACTTC
.	TRBV29-1	TRBD2	TRBJ2-1	CSVLAGNYNEQFF	TGCAGCGTTCTAGCGGGGAACTACAATGAGCAGTTCTTC
.	TRBV5-5	.	TRBJ1-5	CASSLGNQPQHF	TGTGCCAGCAGCTTGGGCAATCAGCCCCAGCATTTT
medium-sized	TRBV27	.	TRBJ2-1	CASSLILSSYNEQFF	TGTGCCAGCAGTTTGATCCTGAGCTCCTACAATGAGCAGTTCTTC
.	TRBV4-3	.	TRBJ1-1	CASSQDRGNTEAFF	TGCGCCAGCAGCCAAGACAGGGGAAACACTGAAGCTTTCTTT
.	TRBV29-1	TRBD1	TRBJ1-2	CSVDEGQPYGYTF	TGCAGCGTTGACGAGGGACAGCCTTATGGCTACACCTTC
.	TRBV11-2	TRBD2	TRBJ2-7	CASSLNPWTSGYEQYF	TGTGCCAGCAGCTTAAACCCTTGGACTAGCGGATACGAGCAGTACTTC
.	TRBV11-3	.	TRBJ1-2	CASSLDSKDNYGGYTF	TGTGCCAGCAGCTTAGATAGCAAGGACAACTATGGTGGCTACACCTTC
once	TRBV21-1	.	TRBJ2-5	CASSRRGLETQYF	TGTGCCAGCAGCAGACGGGGTTTGGAGACCCAGTACTTC
.	TRBV29-1	.	TRBJ2-7	CSVEDGGYEQYF	TGCAGCGTTGAAGATGGAGGTTACGAGCAGTACTTC
.	TRBV12-5	.	TRBJ1-2	CASGLWGGGYTF	TGTGCTAGTGGTTTATGGGGCGGTGGCTACACCTTC
.	TRBV27	.	TRBJ2-7	CASRPLTSAYEQYF	TGTGCCAGCAGGCCCCTGACCTCGGCCTACGAGCAGTACTTC
.	TRBV4-3	.	TRBJ2-5	CASSQELALETQYF	TGCGCCAGCAGCCAAGAGTTAGCGTTAGAGACCCAGTACTTC
.	TRBV20-1	.	TRBJ2-2	CSAGGSGELFF	TGCAGTGCCGGAGGTAGCGGGGAGCTGTTTTTT
.	TRBV4-1	.	TRBJ2-1	CASSQVPDYNEQFF	TGCGCCAGCAGCCAAGTCCCAGACTACAATGAGCAGTTCTTC
few	TRBV5-6	TRBD1	TRBJ2-1	CASSWGTVNEQFF	TGTGCCAGCAGCTGGGGGACAGTCAATGAGCAGTTCTTC
.	TRBV19	.	TRBJ2-1	CASSIGQSKFF	TGTGCCAGTAGTATAGGACAGTCAAAGTTCTTC
once	TRBV4-2	.	TRBJ2-1	CASSQDGASVYNEQFF	TGTGCCAGCAGCCAAGATGGCGCTAGCGTCTACAATGAGCAGTTCTTC
once	TRBV19	.	TRBJ1-1	CASSALTVNTEAFF	TGTGCCAGTAGTGCACTGACAGTGAACACTGAAGCTTTCTTT
once	TRBV27	.	TRBJ1-1	CASSSGVFLNTEAFF	TGTGCCAGCAGTTCGGGGGTTTTTCTGAACACTGAAGCTTTCTTT
.	TRBV6-5	.	TRBJ2-7	CASRATGYEQYF	TGTGCCAGCAGAGCAACAGGTTACGAGCAGTACTTC
.	TRBV7-8	.	TRBJ1-1	CASIVLGVANTEAFF	TGTGCCAGCATCGTCCTCGGGGTAGCGAACACTGAAGCTTTCTTT
.	TRBV18	.	TRBJ2-6	CASSPPGPPSGANVLTF	TGTGCCAGCTCACCCCCGGGCCCTCCCTCTGGGGCCAACGTCCTGACTTTC
.	TRBV30	.	TRBJ1-6	CAWSAGAGSPLHF	TGTGCCTGGAGTGCAGGGGCGGGTTCACCCCTCCACTTT
.	TRBV19	TRBD1	TRBJ1-2	CASSILRTGHYGYTF	TGTGCCAGTAGTATTCTCAGGACAGGGCACTATGGCTACACCTTC
.	TRBV4-1	.	TRBJ2-7	CASSKDYSYEQYF	TGCGCCAGCAGCAAAGATTACTCCTACGAGCAGTACTTC
.	TRBV7-9	TRBD2	TRBJ2-1	CASSPTSSGMEFF	TGTGCCAGCAGCCCAACCAGTAGCGGGATGGAGTTCTTC
.	TRBV27	.	TRBJ2-1	CASSLNFGLIMVRQFF	TGTGCCAGCAGTTTAAATTTCGGGTTAATAATGGTTAGGCAGTTCTTC